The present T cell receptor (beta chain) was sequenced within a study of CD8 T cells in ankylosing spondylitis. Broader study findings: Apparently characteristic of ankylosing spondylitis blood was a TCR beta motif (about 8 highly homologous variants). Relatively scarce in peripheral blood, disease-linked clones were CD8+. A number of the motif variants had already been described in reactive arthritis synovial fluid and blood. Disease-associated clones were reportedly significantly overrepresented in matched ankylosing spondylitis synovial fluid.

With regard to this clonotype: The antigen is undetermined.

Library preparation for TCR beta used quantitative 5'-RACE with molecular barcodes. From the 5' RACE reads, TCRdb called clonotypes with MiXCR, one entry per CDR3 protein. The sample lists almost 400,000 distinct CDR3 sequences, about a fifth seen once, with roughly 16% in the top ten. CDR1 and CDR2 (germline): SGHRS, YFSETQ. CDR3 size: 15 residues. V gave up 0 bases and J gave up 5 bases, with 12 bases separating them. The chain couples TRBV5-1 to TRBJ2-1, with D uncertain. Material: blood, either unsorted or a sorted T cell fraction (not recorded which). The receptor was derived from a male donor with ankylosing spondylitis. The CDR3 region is CASSLVYDTDNEQFF. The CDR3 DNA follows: TGCGCCAGCAGCTTGGTGTATGACACTGACAATGAGCAGTTCTTC.